This T cell receptor (beta chain) was profiled in a study of T cells in pancreatic ductal adenocarcinoma. The study, taken as a whole, reports: Enrichment of CD45RO+ effector over naive T cells in tumors may bias clonality. Compared with tumor, blood showed more total productive templates and roughly 8-fold more clonotypes. Blood clonality (roughly 0.07) did not differ significantly from tumor (approximately 0.1). The resected pancreatic cancer cohort was biased toward the minority with early-stage disease.

The method was immunoSEQ multiplex PCR; TCRdb's version includes in-frame clones alone and lacks a portion of them. The top ten hold less than 4% of the sample, which has over 100,000 clones, roughly 96% seen once. The germline V and J ends were trimmed by 5 bases and 1 base, with 6 bases remaining between them. This CDR3 comprises 13 residues. The V gene's germline CDR1 is MNHNS and CDR2 SASEGT. In its sample, this clone was seen once. The antigen is unknown. Surgery without prior neoadjuvant therapy was the treatment of the selected pancreatic ductal adenocarcinoma patients. This receptor was obtained from a human donor with pancreatic ductal adenocarcinoma. Material: PBMCs. The V gene is TRBV6-1, the J gene TRBJ1-5; D gene unclear. This chain's CDR3 is CASSQHSNQPQHF. The CDR3 DNA is TGTGCCAGCAGTCAACACAGCAATCAGCCCCAGCATTTT.